Below, 18 T cell receptor beta chains from the same sample are listed, as sequenced in a study of blood T cell repertoires in COVID-19. TCRdb keeps only in-frame clones here, not all; method: immunoSEQ multiplex PCR. The data show 150,000 or so clones, approximately 82% seen once. The sample was PBMCs or T cells enriched from blood (not recorded which). These receptors were taken from a woman aged 45-59 years in a cohort exposed to, infected with or recovered from COVID-19 (not recorded which).

A word on this clone: Sequence at one end of the junction differs from germline and may be a read error. The V gene is TRBV20-1, the J gene TRBJ2-7; 7 positions agree with TRBD1. The CDR3 sequence is 11 residues long. The germline CDR1 and CDR2 sequences are DFQATT and SNEGSKA (reference sequence). CDR3 sequence reads: CSAPNPGQPHF. DNA of the CDR3: TGCAGTGCTCCTAACCCGGGACAGCCACACTTC.

The rearrangement joins TRBV12-3 or TRBV12-4 to TRBJ2-3, with D possibly matching TRBD2 (5 bases). V was clipped by 6 bases and J by 6 bases, with 10 bases between them. This CDR3 has 12 amino acids. The CDR3 DNA follows: TGTGCCAGCAGCACTAGGAGGGATACGCAGTATTTT. Amino acid sequence: CASSTRRDTQYF.

The chain carries TRBV28 and TRBJ1-2; D is unclear. V lost 4 bases and J lost 5, with 17 bases in between. This CDR3 has 15 residues. Germline loops: CDR1 MDHEN, CDR2 SYDVKM. CDR3 protein: CASSSLGPGGYGYTF. The CDR3 bases are TGTGCCAGCAGTTCCCTCGGCCCGGGAGGGTATGGCTACACCTTC.

About this clone itself: One end of the junction is discordant with germline, which a read error may explain. The chain carries TRBV29-1 and TRBJ1-3, with D maybe TRBD1 (5 bases). CDR3 length: 15 amino acids. Germline V CDR1 and CDR2: SQVTM, ANQGSEA. CDR3 residues: CSVEAQVASGNTIYF. The CDR3 nucleotides read TGCAGCGTAGAAGCACAGGTTGCCTCTGGAAACACCATATATTTT.

The V gene is TRBV28, the J gene TRBJ2-2; D is uncertain. Germline V gene data show CDR1 as MDHEN and CDR2 as SYDVKM. This CDR3 has 17 residues. The V gene lost 3 bases and the J gene lost 5 bases, with 19 bases spanning the gap. This CDR3 reads CASSLMYSPVRTGELFF. For the CDR3, the DNA is TGTGCCAGCAGTTTGATGTACAGCCCCGTGAGAACCGGGGAGCTGTTTTTT.

The chain uses TRBV5-1 and TRBJ2-1; 12 bases match TRBD2. Germline loops: CDR1 SGHRS, CDR2 YFSETQ. This CDR3 comprises 15 residues. V shed 6 bases, J shed 7 bases, and the junction held 8 bases outside the gene matches. Here the CDR3 reads CASTPLAGGKNEQFF. As DNA, the CDR3 is TGCGCCAGCACCCCCCTAGCGGGAGGGAAGAATGAGCAGTTCTTC.

This chain links TRBV21-1 with TRBJ2-7; the D call of TRBD2 is as the table states it, not checked on the DNA. TRBV21-1 has pseudogene status. The CDR3 runs 15 residues. This chain's CDR3 is CASSKKRGWGNEQYF. For the CDR3, the DNA is TGTGCCAGCAGCAAAAAGCGGGGGTGGGGGAACGAGCAGTACTTC.

In this sample, this clone turned up a few times. Written as DNA, the CDR3 is TGTGCCAGCAGTCCCATCGGAAGGACAGGGGGTTTCGTGAATGAGCAGTTCTTC. Translating gives CASSPIGRTGGFVNEQFF. The chain couples TRBV5-8 to TRBJ2-1, with 10 bases identical to TRBD1. Germline V gene sequence: CDR1 SGHTS, CDR2 YDEGEE. This CDR3 is 18 amino acids long. V trimming: 5 bases; J trimming: 7 bases; junction bases outside the gene matches: 18.

Here the CDR3 reads CASRGQGRSGELFF. The CDR3 bases are TGTGCCAGCAGGGGACAGGGAAGATCCGGGGAGCTGTTTTTT. This chain uses TRBV6-5 with TRBJ2-2, with 9 bases matching TRBD1. In germline, CDR1 is MNHEY, CDR2 SVGAGI. Trimming at V came to 6 bases and at J to 6 bases, leaving 5 bases not matched to a gene. The CDR3 sequence is 14 residues long.

The chain combines TRBV7-8 with TRBJ2-7; 9 bases are a match to TRBD2. The V and J ends lost 4 bases and 6 bases, in that order; junction bases with no gene match: 10. CDR1 and CDR2 from the germline V gene are SGHVS and FQNEAQ. This CDR3 is 15 amino acids long. The DNA of the CDR3 is TGTGCCAGCAGCTCGTCGGAGCGGGGGGTAGTCGAGCAGTACTTC. As protein: CASSSSERGVVEQYF.

This sequence joins TRBV7-9 and TRBJ1-3; D not resolved. The V end lost 2 bases, the J end lost 7 bases, and 21 bases lay between the germline ends. The length of the CDR3 is 17 residues. From germline, CDR1 is SEHNR and CDR2 FQNEAQ (reference sequence). The CDR3 sequence is CASSLLFGRDRGNTIYF. The CDR3, as DNA: TGTGCCAGCAGCTTACTGTTCGGGAGGGATCGAGGGAACACCATATATTTT.

This rearrangement joins TRBV5-1 to TRBJ2-1; 11 bases fit TRBD1. V gave up 0 bases and J gave up 2 bases; unmatched junction bases: 7. The CDR3 covers 18 residues. Germline loops: CDR1 SGHRS, CDR2 YFSETQ. CDR3 sequence: CASSLAAGTGGPYNEQFF. The CDR3 nucleotides read TGCGCCAGCAGCTTGGCAGCCGGGACAGGGGGTCCCTACAATGAGCAGTTCTTC.

This clone was picked up a small number of times. The chain links TRBV7-2 to TRBJ1-2; perhaps TRBD1 as D (6 bases). This CDR3 has 13 residues. Germline loops: CDR1 SGHTA, CDR2 FQGNSA. Deletions cut 0 bases from V and 6 bases from J, with 8 bases between. CDR3 nucleotide sequence: TGTGCCAGCAGCTTAGCGGGGGCGGATGGCTACACCTTC. Protein sequence: CASSLAGADGYTF.

This clone was picked up one time. The chain employs TRBV6-6 and TRBJ1-4; D possibly corresponds to TRBD1 (5 bases). The CDR3 totals 15 residues. Per germline, CDR1 MNHNY and CDR2 SVGAGI (reference sequence). V dropped 0 bases and J dropped 9 bases, with 14 bases sitting between them. The CDR3, as DNA: TGTGCCAGCAGTTACTCCGACAGAAATGAGAAAAAACTGTTTTTT. Translating it yields CASSYSDRNEKKLFF.

The CDR3 loop reads CASSLGASGRDQGNEQFF. For the CDR3, the DNA is TGCGCCAGCAGCTTGGGTGCTAGCGGGAGAGATCAGGGCAATGAGCAGTTCTTC. This chain links TRBV5-1 with TRBJ2-1; TRBD2 aligns across 10 bases. This CDR3 is 18 amino acids long. Trimming removed 0 bases from V and 6 bases from J; junction bases left unmatched: 12. The germline V gene encodes CDR1 SGHRS and CDR2 YFSETQ. The full variable domain, completed using reference TRBV5-1 and TRBJ2-1, is KAGVTQTPRYLIKTRGQQVTLSCSPISGHRSVSWYQQTPGQGLQFLFEYFSETQRNKGNFPGRFSGRQFSNSRSEMNVSTLELGDSALYLCASSLGASGRDQGNEQFFGPGTRLTVL.

V and J are TRBV28 and TRBJ1-3; no reliable D call. This CDR3 has 16 residues. Germline assignment: CDR1 MDHEN and CDR2 SYDVKM. V lost 6 bases and J 1 base, leaving 16 bases between the germline ends. The CDR3 is CASRSAVGFSGNTIYF. In DNA form, the CDR3 reads TGTGCCAGCAGGTCGGCCGTGGGCTTTTCTGGAAACACCATATATTTT.

The rearrangement joins TRBV6-5 to TRBJ1-1, with TRBD1 as a possible D gene (5 bases). The germline CDR1 and CDR2 sequences are MNHEY and SVGAGI. The CDR3 is 14 amino acids. V lost 4 bases and J lost 2, with 11 bases in between. CDR3 residues: CASSWGLTNTEAFF. CDR3 sequence (DNA): TGTGCCAGCAGTTGGGGACTGACTAACACTGAAGCTTTCTTT.

This clone is a singleton in its sample. The gene calls are TRBV3-1 (or the pseudogene TRBV3-2) and TRBJ2-3; TRBD2 agrees at 8 bases. The ends lost 1 base at V and 5 bases at J; junction bases unmatched: 5. Germline V gene lookup returns CDR1 LGHDT and CDR2 YNNKEL (reference sequence). The CDR3 runs 15 residues. The CDR3 loop reads CASSQGAGREDTQYF. The CDR3 DNA reads as TGTGCCAGCAGCCAAGGGGCCGGGAGGGAAGATACGCAGTATTTT.